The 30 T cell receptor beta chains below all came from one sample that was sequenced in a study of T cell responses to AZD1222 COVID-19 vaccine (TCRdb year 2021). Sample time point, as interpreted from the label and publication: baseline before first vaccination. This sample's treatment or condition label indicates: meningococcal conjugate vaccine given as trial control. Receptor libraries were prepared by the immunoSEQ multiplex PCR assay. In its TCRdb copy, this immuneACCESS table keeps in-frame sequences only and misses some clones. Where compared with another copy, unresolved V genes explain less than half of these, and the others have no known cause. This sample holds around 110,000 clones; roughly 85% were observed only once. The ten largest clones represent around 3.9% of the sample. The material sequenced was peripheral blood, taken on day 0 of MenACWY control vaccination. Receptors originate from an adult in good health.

Here the CDR3 DNA reads TGTGCCAGCAGCCTCTTATTTGGGGGGGACTACGAGCAGTACTTC. Translated: CASSLLFGGDYEQYF. The genes are TRBV3-1 (or the pseudogene TRBV3-2) and TRBJ2-7; 7 bases map to TRBD2. Unmatched junction bases numbered 9, after V lost 4 bases and J lost 3 bases. In germline, CDR1 is LGHDT, CDR2 YNNKEL (reference sequence). The CDR3 totals 15 residues.

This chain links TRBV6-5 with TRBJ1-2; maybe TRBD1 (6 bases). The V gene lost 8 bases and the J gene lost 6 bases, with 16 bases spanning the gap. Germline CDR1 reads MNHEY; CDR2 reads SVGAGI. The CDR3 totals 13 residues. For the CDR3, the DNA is TGTGCCAGCTTCCTCCAACAGGGTAATGGCTACACCTTC. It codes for CASFLQQGNGYTF.

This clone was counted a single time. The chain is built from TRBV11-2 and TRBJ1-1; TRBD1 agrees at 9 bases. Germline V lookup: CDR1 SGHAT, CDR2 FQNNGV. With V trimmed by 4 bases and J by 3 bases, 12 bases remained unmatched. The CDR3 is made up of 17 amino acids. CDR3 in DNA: TGTGCCAGCAGCTCGGGACAGGGTGCGAGAAAGTACACTGAAGCTTTCTTT. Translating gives CASSSGQGARKYTEAFF. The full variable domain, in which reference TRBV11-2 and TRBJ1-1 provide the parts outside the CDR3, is EAGVAQSPRYKIIEKRQSVAFWCNPISGHATLYWYQQILGQGPKLLIQFQNNGVVDDSQLPKDRFSAERLKGVDSTLKIQPAKLEDSAVYLCASSSGQGARKYTEAFFGQGTRLTVV.

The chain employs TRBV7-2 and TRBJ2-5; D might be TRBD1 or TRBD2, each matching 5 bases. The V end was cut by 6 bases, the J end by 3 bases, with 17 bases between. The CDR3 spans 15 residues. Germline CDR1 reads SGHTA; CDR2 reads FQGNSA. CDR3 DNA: TGTGCCAGCAGTCCATACCGGGACGGCAAAGAGACCCAGTACTTC. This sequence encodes CASSPYRDGKETQYF.

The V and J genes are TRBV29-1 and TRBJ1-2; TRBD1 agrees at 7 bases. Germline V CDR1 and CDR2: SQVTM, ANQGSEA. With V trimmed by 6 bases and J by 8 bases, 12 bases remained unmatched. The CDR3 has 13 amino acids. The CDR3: CSVLGEGAFGYTF. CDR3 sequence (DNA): TGCAGCGTCCTGGGGGAGGGGGCGTTCGGCTACACCTTC.

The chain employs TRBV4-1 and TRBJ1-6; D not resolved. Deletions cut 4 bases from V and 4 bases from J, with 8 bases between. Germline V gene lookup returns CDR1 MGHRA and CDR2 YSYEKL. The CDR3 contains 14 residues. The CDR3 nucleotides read TGCGCCAGCAGCCGTGAACAGTATAATTCACCCCTCCACTTT. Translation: CASSREQYNSPLHF.

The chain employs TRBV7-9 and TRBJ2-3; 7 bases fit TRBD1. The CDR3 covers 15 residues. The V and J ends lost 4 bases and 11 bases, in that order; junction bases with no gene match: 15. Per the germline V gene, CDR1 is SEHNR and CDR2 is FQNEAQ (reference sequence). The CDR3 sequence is CASSSRGTARSGQYF. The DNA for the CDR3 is TGTGCCAGCAGCTCGCGAGGGACAGCCAGATCGGGGCAGTATTTT.

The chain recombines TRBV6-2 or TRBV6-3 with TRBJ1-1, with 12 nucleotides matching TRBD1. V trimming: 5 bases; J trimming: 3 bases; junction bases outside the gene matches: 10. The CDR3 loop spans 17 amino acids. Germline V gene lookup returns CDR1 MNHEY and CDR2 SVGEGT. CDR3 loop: CASSPRGTGGVDTEAFF. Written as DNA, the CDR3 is TGTGCCAGCAGTCCCAGGGGGACAGGGGGCGTCGACACTGAAGCTTTCTTT.

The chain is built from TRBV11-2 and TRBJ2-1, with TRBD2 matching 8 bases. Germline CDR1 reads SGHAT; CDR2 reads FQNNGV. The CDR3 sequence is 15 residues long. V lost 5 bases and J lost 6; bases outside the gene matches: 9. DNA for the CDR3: TGTGCCAGCAGCCGTTACGGGGGGGCACCCAATGAGCAGTTCTTC. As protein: CASSRYGGAPNEQFF.

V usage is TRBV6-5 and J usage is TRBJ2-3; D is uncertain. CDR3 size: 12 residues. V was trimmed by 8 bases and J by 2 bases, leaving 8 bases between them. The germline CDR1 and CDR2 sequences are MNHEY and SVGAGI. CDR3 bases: TGTGCCAGCGCAAGGGACACAGATACGCAGTATTTT. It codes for CASARDTDTQYF.

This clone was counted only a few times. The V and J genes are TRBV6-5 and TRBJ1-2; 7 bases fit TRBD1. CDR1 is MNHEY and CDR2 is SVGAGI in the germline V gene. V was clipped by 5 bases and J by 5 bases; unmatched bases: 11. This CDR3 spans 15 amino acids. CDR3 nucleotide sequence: TGTGCCAGCAGTCGCGGAAGGGGGCAGGGGTATGGCTACACCTTC. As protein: CASSRGRGQGYGYTF.

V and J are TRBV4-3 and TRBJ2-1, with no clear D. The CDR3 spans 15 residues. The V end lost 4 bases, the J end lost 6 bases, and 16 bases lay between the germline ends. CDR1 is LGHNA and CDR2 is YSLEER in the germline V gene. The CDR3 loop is CASSPGRVFSNEQFF. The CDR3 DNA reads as TGCGCCAGCAGCCCAGGTCGGGTATTTTCCAATGAGCAGTTCTTC.

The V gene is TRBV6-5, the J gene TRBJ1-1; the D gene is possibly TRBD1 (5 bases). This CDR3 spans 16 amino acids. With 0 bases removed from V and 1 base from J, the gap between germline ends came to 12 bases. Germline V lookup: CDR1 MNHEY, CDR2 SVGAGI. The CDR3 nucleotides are TGTGCCAGCAGTTACTCGTCCGGGGCAGGGAACACTGAAGCTTTCTTT. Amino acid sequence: CASSYSSGAGNTEAFF.

CDR3 sequence reads: CASSSPTSGGSHTQYF. Written as DNA, the CDR3 is TGTGCCAGCAGCTCCCCGACTAGCGGGGGCAGCCATACGCAGTATTTT. This chain connects TRBV5-8 to TRBJ2-3, with 12 bases that match TRBD2. Germline V CDR1 and CDR2: SGHTS, YDEGEE. V lost 3 bases and J lost 7; bases outside the gene matches: 9. The CDR3 extends over 16 amino acids.

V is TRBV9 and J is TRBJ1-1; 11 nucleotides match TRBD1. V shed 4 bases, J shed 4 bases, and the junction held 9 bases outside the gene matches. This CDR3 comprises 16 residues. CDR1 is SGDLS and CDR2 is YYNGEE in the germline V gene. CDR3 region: CASSLTGGTGGTEAFF. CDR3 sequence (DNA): TGTGCCAGCAGCTTGACAGGGGGGACAGGGGGCACTGAAGCTTTCTTT.

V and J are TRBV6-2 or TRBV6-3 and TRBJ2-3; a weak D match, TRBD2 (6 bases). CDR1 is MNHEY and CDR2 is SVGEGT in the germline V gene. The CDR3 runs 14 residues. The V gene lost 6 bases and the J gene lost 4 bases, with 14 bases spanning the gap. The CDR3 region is CASSRPPGADTQYF. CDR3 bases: TGTGCCAGCAGCAGACCCCCGGGGGCAGATACGCAGTATTTT.

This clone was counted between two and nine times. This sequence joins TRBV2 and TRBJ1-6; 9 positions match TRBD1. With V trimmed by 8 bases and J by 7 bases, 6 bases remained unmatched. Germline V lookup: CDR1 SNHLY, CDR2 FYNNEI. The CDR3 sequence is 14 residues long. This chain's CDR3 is CASSSGTGNSPLHF. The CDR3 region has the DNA TGTGCCAGCTCCAGTGGGACAGGGAATTCACCCCTCCACTTT.

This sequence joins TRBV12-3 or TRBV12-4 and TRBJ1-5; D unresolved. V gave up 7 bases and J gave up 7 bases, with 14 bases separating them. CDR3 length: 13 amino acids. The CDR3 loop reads CASTIGRTQPQHF. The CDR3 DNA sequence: TGTGCCAGCACCATCGGACGGACCCAGCCCCAGCATTTT.

This chain's CDR3 is CASSLASQNTGELFF. The CDR3 nucleotides are TGTGCCAGCAGCTTAGCATCACAGAACACCGGGGAGCTGTTTTTT. This chain uses TRBV7-2 with TRBJ2-2; D gene ambiguous. Trimming pared 0 bases from V and 1 base from J, leaving 6 bases between. CDR1 is SGHTA, CDR2 FQGNSA, per germline. The CDR3 length is 15 residues. The variable domain in full, with the rest retrieved from reference TRBV7-2 and TRBJ2-2, is GAGVSQSPSNKVTEKGKDVELRCDPISGHTALYWYRQSLGQGLEFLIYFQGNSAPDKSGLPSDRFSAERTGGSVSTLTIQRTQQEDSAVYLCASSLASQNTGELFFGEGSRLTVL.

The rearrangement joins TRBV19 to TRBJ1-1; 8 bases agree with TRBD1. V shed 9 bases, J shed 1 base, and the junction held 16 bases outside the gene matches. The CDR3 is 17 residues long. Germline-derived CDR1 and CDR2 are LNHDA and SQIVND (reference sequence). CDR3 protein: CARGDRSKPQSNTEAFF. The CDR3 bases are TGTGCCAGGGGGGACAGGTCGAAACCCCAATCGAACACTGAAGCTTTCTTT.

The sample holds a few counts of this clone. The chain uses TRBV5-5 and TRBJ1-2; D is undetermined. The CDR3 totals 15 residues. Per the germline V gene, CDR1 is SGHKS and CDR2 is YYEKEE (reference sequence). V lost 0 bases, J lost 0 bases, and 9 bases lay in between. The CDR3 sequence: CASSLVSGSNYGYTF. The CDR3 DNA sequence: TGTGCCAGCAGCTTGGTGTCCGGCTCTAACTATGGCTACACCTTC.

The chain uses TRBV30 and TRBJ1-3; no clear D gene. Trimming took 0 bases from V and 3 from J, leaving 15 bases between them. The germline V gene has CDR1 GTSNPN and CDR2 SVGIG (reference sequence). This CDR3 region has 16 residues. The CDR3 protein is CAWSVPTGSFGNTIYF. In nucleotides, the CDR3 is TGTGCCTGGAGTGTCCCGACTGGGAGTTTTGGAAACACCATATATTTT. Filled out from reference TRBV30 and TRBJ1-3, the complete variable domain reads SQTIHQWPATLVQPVGSPLSLECTVEGTSNPNLYWYRQAAGRGLQLLFYSVGIGQISSEVPQNLSASRPQDRQFILSSKKLLLSDSGFYLCAWSVPTGSFGNTIYFGEGSWLTVV.

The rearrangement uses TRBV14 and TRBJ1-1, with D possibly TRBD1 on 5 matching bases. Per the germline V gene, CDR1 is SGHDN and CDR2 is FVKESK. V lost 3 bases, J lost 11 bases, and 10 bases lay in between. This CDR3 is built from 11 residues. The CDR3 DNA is TGTGCCAGCAGCCAGCGCGGGGGGGCTTTCTTT. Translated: CASSQRGGAFF.

The CDR3 region is CASSRRDGRGYEQYF. DNA of the CDR3: TGTGCCAGTAGTCGAAGGGACGGTCGGGGGTACGAGCAGTACTTC. The chain combines TRBV19 with TRBJ2-7, with D tentatively TRBD2 (6 bases). Trimming left V 5 bases short and J 4 bases short, with 18 bases between. The CDR3 extends over 15 amino acids. CDR1 is LNHDA, CDR2 SQIVND, per germline (reference sequence).

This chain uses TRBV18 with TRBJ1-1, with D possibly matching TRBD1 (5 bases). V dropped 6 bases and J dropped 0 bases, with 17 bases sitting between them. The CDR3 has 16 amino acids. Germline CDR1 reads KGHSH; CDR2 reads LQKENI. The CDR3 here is CASSHNSGDLNTEAFF. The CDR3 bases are TGTGCCAGCTCCCACAACTCTGGGGACTTGAACACTGAAGCTTTCTTT. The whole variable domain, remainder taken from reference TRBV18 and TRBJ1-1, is NAGVMQNPRHLVRRRGQEARLRCSPMKGHSHVYWYRQLPEEGLKFMVYLQKENIIDESGMPKERFSAEFPKEGPSILRIQQVVRGDSAAYFCASSHNSGDLNTEAFFGQGTRLTVV.

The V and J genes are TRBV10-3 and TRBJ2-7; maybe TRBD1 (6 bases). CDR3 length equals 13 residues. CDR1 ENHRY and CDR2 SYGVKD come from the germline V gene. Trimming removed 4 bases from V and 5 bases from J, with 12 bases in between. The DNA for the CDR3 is TGTGCCATCAGTGCAGACAGGCACCACGAGCAGTACTTC. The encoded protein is CAISADRHHEQYF.

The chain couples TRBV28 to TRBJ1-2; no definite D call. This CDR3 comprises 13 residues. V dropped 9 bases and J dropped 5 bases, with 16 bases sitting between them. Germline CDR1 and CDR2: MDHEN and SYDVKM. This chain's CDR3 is CASGAGGVYGYTF. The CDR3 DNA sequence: TGTGCCAGTGGTGCGGGCGGAGTTTATGGCTACACCTTC.

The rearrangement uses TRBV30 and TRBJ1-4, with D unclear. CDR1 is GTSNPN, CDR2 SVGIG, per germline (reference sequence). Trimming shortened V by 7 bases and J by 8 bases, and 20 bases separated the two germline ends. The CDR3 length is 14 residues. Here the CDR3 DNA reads TGTGCCTCGACCGGACCCCCCGGGTGGGAAAAACTGTTTTTT. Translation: CASTGPPGWEKLFF. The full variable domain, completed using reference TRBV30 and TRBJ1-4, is SQTIHQWPATLVQPVGSPLSLECTVEGTSNPNLYWYRQAAGRGLQLLFYSVGIGQISSEVPQNLSASRPQDRQFILSSKKLLLSDSGFYLCASTGPPGWEKLFFGSGTQLSVL.

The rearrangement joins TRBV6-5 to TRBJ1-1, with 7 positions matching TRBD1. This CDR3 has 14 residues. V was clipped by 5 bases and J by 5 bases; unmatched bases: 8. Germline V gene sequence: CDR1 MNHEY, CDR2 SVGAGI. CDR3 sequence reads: CASSPNTQGTEAFF. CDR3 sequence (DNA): TGTGCCAGCAGTCCCAACACACAGGGGACTGAAGCTTTCTTT.

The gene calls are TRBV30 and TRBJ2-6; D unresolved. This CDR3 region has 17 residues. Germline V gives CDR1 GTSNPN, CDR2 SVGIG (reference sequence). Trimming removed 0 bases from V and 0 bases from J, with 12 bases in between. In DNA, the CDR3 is TGTGCCTGGAGTGTTGTTCCAGCCCCCTCTGGGGCCAACGTCCTGACTTTC. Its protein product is CAWSVVPAPSGANVLTF.